This TCR beta chain emerged from a study of identifying expanded T cells in peripheral blood. General study results and limits: Across healthy donors, higher total template counts meant significantly greater approximately two-week count variance.

Comments on this clone: Its matching antigen is unknown.

Healthy donors had no documented immune events, such as infections, while sampled. This table comes from immunoSEQ multiplex PCR, and its TCRdb copy is limited to in-frame clones, with some not included. The repertoire holds under 110,000 clones, with roughly 85% as singletons. Per the germline V gene, CDR1 is SGHNT and CDR2 is YYREEE (reference sequence). The CDR3 sequence is 12 residues long. V gave up 5 bases and J gave up 0 bases, with 6 bases separating them. The clonotype comes from a person aged 18-70 years in good health. The chain links TRBV5-4 to TRBJ2-7; the D is unclear. Material for sequencing was blood. The CDR3 DNA follows: TGTGCCAGCAGTTATAGCTCCTACGAGCAGTACTTC. Translated, it gives CASSYSSYEQYF. Full variable domain (outside the CDR3, taken from reference TRBV5-4 and TRBJ2-7): ETGVTQSPTHLIKTRGQQVTLRCSSQSGHNTVSWYQQALGQGPQFIFQYYREEENGRGNFPPRFSGLQFPNYSSELNVNALELDDSALYLCASSYSSYEQYFGPGTRLTVT.